Sequencing of this T cell receptor (beta chain) was carried out in a study of CD8 T cells in Susac syndrome. Sequencing targeted TCR beta in T cells from blood (CD8+ and CD4+). Healthy donors acted as controls, with matching for age and sex. Random hexamers were used to reverse transcribe roughly 0.45 to 1 ug of RNA. Multiplex immunoSEQ PCR targeted 54 Vbeta and 13 Jbeta TCR beta segments. TCRdb re-called the immunoSEQ multiplex PCR reads with MiXCR, one entry per CDR3 protein. Among about 90,000 distinct CDR3 sequences listed, approximately 95% were seen once. Notes on this clonotype: The antigen is not known.

General study findings and limits: The study recognized that the number of individuals in its TCR sequencing and HLA analysis was relatively small.

Sequenced material: CD8+ T cells from PBMCs. The sequence came from a human donor in good health.

In DNA form, the CDR3 reads TGTGCCAGCAGTTACGTAGGCCTAAACACTGAAGCTTTCTTT. As protein: CASSYVGLNTEAFF. V usage is TRBV6-5 and J usage is TRBJ1-1; D unresolved. The germline V and J ends were trimmed by 2 bases and 2 bases, with 9 bases remaining between them. The germline V gene encodes CDR1 MNHEY and CDR2 SVGAGI. The CDR3 sequence is 14 residues long.